This entry concerns a single TCR beta chain. The antigen remains undetermined. The sample comes from a study of cytomegalovirus exposure and HLA in healthy donors. General study points: Later analysis associated a missense DCLRE1C variant with TCR beta V- and J-gene trimming.

The CDR3 is 14 amino acids. Germline-derived CDR1 and CDR2 are SGHVS and FQNEAQ. The V gene lost 2 bases and the J gene lost 3 bases, with 8 bases spanning the gap. PCR involved 60 Vbeta and 13 Jbeta primers. Some clones are missing from TCRdb's copy, which holds only in-frame ones; the method was immunoSEQ multiplex PCR. The repertoire holds under 200,000 clones, with approximately 71% as singletons. The chain recombines TRBV7-8 with TRBJ2-1, with no clear D. This sequence was found in a man between 50 and 59 years old in good health and CMV-seronegative. Specimen: PBMCs. CDR3 in amino acids: CASSLLLIYNEQFF. For the CDR3, the DNA is TGTGCCAGCAGCTTACTATTGATCTACAATGAGCAGTTCTTC.